This T cell receptor beta chain was sequenced during a study of tumor and adjacent non-tumor tissue in lung cancer. Study information: Stage I to III disease affected about ten men and a handful of women aged roughly 31 to 76. Around 4.2 million productive TCRbeta reads were obtained per sample on average.

TCRbeta libraries were built with three rounds of nested PCR, modified from ARM-PCR. Using its own MiXCR run on the multiplex PCR reads, TCRdb lists one record per CDR3 protein. The data contain roughly 81,000 distinct CDR3 sequences, approximately 57% of them singletons. Findings of the study overall: Normal lung showed higher cumulative top 100 clone frequency than tumor.

The germline CDR1 and CDR2 sequences are SGHDT and YYEEEE. The length of the CDR3 is 15 residues. Trimming took 1 base from V and 4 from J, leaving 11 bases between them. No cell sorting was done before RNA was extracted from the tissue. Between August and November 2014, newly diagnosed, chemotherapy-naive lung cancer patients underwent thoracic surgery in China. This clonotype has only a few counts. Its antigen is still unknown. The specimen was lung tumor tissue. The chain employs TRBV5-6 and TRBJ2-2; D is tentatively TRBD1 or TRBD2 (5 bases each). The TCR comes from a man aged 70-80 years with non-small cell lung cancer. CDR3 coding DNA: TGTGCCAGCAGCTTGTTGGGGGACCTCACCGGGGAGCTGTTTTTT. It codes for CASSLLGDLTGELFF.